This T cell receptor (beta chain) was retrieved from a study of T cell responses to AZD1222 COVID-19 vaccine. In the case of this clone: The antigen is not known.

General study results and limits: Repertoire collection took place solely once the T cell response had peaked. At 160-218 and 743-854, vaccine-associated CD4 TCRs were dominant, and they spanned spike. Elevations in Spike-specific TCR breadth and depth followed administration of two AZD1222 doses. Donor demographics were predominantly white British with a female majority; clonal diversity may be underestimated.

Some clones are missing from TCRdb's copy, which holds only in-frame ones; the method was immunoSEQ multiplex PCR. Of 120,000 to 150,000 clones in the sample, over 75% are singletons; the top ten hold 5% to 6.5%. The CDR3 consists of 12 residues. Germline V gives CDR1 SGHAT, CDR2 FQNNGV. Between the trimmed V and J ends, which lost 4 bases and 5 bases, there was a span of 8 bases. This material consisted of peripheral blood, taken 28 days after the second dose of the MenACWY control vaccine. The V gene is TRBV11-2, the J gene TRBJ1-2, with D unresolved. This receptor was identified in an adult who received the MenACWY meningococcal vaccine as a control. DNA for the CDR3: TGTGCCAGCAGCTCGGCCATTTATGGCTACACCTTC. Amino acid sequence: CASSSAIYGYTF. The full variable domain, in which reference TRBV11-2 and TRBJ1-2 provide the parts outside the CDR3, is EAGVAQSPRYKIIEKRQSVAFWCNPISGHATLYWYQQILGQGPKLLIQFQNNGVVDDSQLPKDRFSAERLKGVDSTLKIQPAKLEDSAVYLCASSSAIYGYTFGSGTRLTVV.